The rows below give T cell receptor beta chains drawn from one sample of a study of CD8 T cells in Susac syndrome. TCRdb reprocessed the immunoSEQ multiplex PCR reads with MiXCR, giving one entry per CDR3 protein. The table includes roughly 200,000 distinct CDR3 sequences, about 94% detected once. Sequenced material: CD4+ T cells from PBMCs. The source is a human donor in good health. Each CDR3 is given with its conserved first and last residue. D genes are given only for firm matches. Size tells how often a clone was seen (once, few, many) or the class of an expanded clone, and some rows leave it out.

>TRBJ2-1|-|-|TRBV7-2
TGTGCCAGCAGCTTCCGTCGAGGGGGGAGGGATGAGCAGTTCTTC
CASSFRRGGRDEQFF
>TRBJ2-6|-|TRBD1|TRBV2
TGTGCCAGCAGTGTAAGGGGGCCACACTCTGGGGCCAACGTCCTGACTTTC
CASSVRGPHSGANVLTF
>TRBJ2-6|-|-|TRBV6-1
TGTGCCAGCAGCCCAGCCTCTGGGGCCAACGTCCTGACTTTC
CASSPASGANVLTF
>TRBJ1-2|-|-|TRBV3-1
TGTGCCACCGGCGCGGTCGGTTATGGCTACACCTTC
CATGAVGYGYTF
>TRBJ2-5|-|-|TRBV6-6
TGTGCCAGCAGTAAGGCAGTGAAGACCCAGTACTTC
CASSKAVKTQYF
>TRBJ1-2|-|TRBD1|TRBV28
TGTGCCAGCAACTTGGACAGGGTCGGCGGCTACACCTTC
CASNLDRVGGYTF
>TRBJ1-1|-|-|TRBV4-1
TGCGCCAGCGGTAGGGGGTACACTGAAGCTTTCTTT
CASGRGYTEAFF
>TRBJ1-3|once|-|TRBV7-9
TGTGCCAGCAGCCTTTCGATCTCTGGAAACACCATATATTTT
CASSLSISGNTIYF
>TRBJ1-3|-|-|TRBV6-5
TGTGCCAGCAGTTACAGCAGGGTTACCTCTGGAAACACCATATATTTT
CASSYSRVTSGNTIYF
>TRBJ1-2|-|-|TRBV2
TGTGCCAGCAGTGAAAGGGTCTATGGCTACACCTTC
CASSERVYGYTF
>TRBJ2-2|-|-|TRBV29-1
TGCAGCGCCTCCACTCAAACATGGACCGGGGAGCTGTTTTTT
CSASTQTWTGELFF
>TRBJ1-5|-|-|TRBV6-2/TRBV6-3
TGTGCCAGCAGTAAGCTCCTCCGGACAGCTACATCCCCGCGGCAGCCCCAGCATTTT
CASSKLLRTATSPRQPQHF
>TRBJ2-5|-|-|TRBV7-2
TGTGCCAGCAGCTTAGCTGGGTCCGGTCCGAGCTGGCACTTC
CASSLAGSGPSWHF
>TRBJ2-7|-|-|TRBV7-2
TGTGCCAGCAGCTTCACGGACGACTCCTACGAGCAGTACTTC
CASSFTDDSYEQYF
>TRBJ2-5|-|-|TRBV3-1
TGTGCCAGCAGCCTTTATGCCGGGTTTGGAGAGACCCAGTACTTC
CASSLYAGFGETQYF
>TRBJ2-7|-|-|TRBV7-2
TGTGCCAGCAGCTTAGCAGGAGGCTTGCGCGAGCAGTACTTC
CASSLAGGLREQYF
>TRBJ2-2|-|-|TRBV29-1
TGCAGTTCCGGGACTCTGAACACCGGGGAGCTGTTTTTT
CSSGTLNTGELFF
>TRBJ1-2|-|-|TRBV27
TGTGCCAGCAGTTTATGGGGGGTGGACTACACCTTC
CASSLWGVDYTF
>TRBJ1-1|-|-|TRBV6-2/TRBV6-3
TGTGCCAGCAGTTCATACACTGAAGCTTTCTTT
CASSSYTEAFF
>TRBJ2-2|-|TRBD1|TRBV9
TGTGCCAGCAGCGCCACCTGGACAGGGGTTTTATCCGGGGAGCTGTTTTTT
CASSATWTGVLSGELFF
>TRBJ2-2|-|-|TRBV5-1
TGCGCCAGCAGCTTCGGGTCCCCCCCTGCCGGGGAGCTGTTTTTT
CASSFGSPPAGELFF
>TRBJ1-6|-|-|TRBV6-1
TGTGCCAGCAGTGACGTGGGACGAAGGGGAAATTCACCCCTCCACTTT
CASSDVGRRGNSPLHF
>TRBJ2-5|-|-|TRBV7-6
TGTGCCAGCAGCTTAGTCGTACAGCAAGAGACCCAGTACTTC
CASSLVVQQETQYF
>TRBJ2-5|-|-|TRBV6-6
TGTGCCAGCAGCGGCCGGACTCGACGGGGGGAGACCCAGTACTTC
CASSGRTRRGETQYF
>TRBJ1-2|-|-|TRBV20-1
TGCAGTGCTACTCCCAACTACTATGGCTACACCTTC
CSATPNYYGYTF
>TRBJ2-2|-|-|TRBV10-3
TGTGCCATCAGTGATCTCGGGGACACCGGGGAGCTGTTTTTT
CAISDLGDTGELFF
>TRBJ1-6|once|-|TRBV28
TGTGCCAGCAGTCCCGGGACCCGTGATTCACCCCTCCACTTT
CASSPGTRDSPLHF
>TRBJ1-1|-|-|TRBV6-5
TGTGCCAGCAGTTACTCGAATCCCGAGGGTATCACTGAAGCTTTCTTT
CASSYSNPEGITEAFF
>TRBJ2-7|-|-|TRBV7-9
TGTGCCAGCAGCTTAGCCGGGGGGCGCGACGAGCAGTACTTC
CASSLAGGRDEQYF
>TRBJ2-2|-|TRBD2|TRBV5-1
TGCGCCAGCAGCTCCGTAGGACTAGCGGGGAACACCGGGGAGCTGTTTTTT
CASSSVGLAGNTGELFF
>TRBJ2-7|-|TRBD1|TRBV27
TGTGCCAGCAGCCGCCGGGACAGCTTTTCCTACGAGCAGTACTTC
CASSRRDSFSYEQYF
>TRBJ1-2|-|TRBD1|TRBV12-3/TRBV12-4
TGTGCCAGCAGTTCCGACAGGGGGCACGGAGAAGGCTACACCTTC
CASSSDRGHGEGYTF
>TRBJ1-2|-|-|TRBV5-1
TGCGCCAGCAGCTTGCTCCGGAACTATGGCTACACCTTC
CASSLLRNYGYTF
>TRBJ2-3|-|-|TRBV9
TGTGCCAGCAGCTCCCTCTCTTCAGATACGCAGTATTTT
CASSSLSSDTQYF
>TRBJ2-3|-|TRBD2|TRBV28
TGTGCCAGCACCACCGGTACTAGCGGAATAGATACGCAGTATTTT
CASTTGTSGIDTQYF
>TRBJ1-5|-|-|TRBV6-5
TGTGCCAGCAGAGACAGTGACGATCAGCCCCAGCATTTT
CASRDSDDQPQHF
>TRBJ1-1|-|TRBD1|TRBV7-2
TGTGCCAGCAGCTTAGAGGGGGCTAGGGGGTACACTGAAGCTTTCTTT
CASSLEGARGYTEAFF
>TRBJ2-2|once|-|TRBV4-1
TGCGCCAGCAGCCAGAGGGCCGGGGAGCTGTTTTTT
CASSQRAGELFF
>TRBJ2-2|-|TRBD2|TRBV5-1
TGCGCCAGCAGCGGGGGACTAGCCCCGAACACCGGGGAGCTGTTTTTT
CASSGGLAPNTGELFF
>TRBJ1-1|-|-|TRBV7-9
TGTGCCAGCAGCTTAATGAACTCACGGGGCACTGAAGCTTTCTTT
CASSLMNSRGTEAFF
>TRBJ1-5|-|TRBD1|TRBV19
TGTGCCAGTAGGGACAGGGCTTATAGCAATCAGCCCCAGCATTTT
CASRDRAYSNQPQHF
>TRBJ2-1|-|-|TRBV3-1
TGTGCCAGCAGCCTAGCGCCGGCGGAGCAGTTCTTC
CASSLAPAEQFF
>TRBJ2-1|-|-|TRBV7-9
TGTGCCAGCAGCTTAGGGACAGTAAAGCTCAATGAGCAGTTCTTC
CASSLGTVKLNEQFF
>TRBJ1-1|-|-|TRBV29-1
TGCAGCGTCGATGGACATTGGAACACTGAAGCTTTCTTT
CSVDGHWNTEAFF
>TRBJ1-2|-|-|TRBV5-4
TGTGCCAGCAGCTCCGGTAGCTACAGAGCTTATGGCTACACCTTC
CASSSGSYRAYGYTF
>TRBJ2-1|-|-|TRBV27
TGTGCCAGCAGAAGGGTAGATTACAATGAGCAGTTCTTC
CASRRVDYNEQFF
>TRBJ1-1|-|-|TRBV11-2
TGTGCCAGCAGCTTATTTGTGGGGCCCGGTACTGAAGCTTTCTTT
CASSLFVGPGTEAFF
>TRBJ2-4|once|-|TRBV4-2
TGTGCCAGCAGCCAAGAAGTCGGGCTGCTGGACATTCAGTACTTC
CASSQEVGLLDIQYF
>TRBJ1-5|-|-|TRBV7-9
TGTGCCAGCAGCTCGGATGGCAGGGATCAGCCCCAGCATTTT
CASSSDGRDQPQHF
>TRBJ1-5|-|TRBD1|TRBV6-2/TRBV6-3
TGTGCCAGCAGTCCAAGACAGGGAGACCAGCCCCAGCATTTT
CASSPRQGDQPQHF
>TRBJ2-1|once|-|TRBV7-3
TGTGCCAGCAGCCCGGGGGTCTCCTACAATGAGCAGTTCTTC
CASSPGVSYNEQFF
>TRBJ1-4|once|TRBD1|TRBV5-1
TGCGCCAGCAGCTTTTACAGGGGAGACGAAAAACTGTTTTTT
CASSFYRGDEKLFF
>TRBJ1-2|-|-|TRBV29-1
-
CRALFGQGSNTF
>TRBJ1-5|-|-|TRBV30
TGTGCCTGGAGTGGAGGGGGTCAGCCCCAGCATTTT
CAWSGGGQPQHF
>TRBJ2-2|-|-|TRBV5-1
TGCGCCAGCAGCTTTGACGTGAACACCGAGGAGCTGTTTTTT
CASSFDVNTEELFF
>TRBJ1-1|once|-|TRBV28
TGTGCCAGCAGCATAGACGGATTGAACACTGAAGCTTTCTTT
CASSIDGLNTEAFF
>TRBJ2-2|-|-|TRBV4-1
TGCGCCAGCAGCCAAGTACGTTCGGAGGGGGAGCTGTTTTTT
CASSQVRSEGELFF
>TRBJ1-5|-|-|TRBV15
TGTGCCACCAGCGTTGATAGTCAGAGTTATCAGCCCCAGCATTTT
CATSVDSQSYQPQHF
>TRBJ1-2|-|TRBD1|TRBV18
TGTGCCAGCTCACCGGACAGGAGCTACGAGGGCTACACCTTC
CASSPDRSYEGYTF
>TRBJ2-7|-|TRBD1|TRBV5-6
TGTGCCAGCAGCTCCCCTGTTGGGACAGTCTCCTACGAGCAGTACTTC
CASSSPVGTVSYEQYF